These 5 T cell receptor beta chains originate from one sample sequenced in a study of T cells in Graves' hyperthyroidism and ophthalmopathy. The source material, RNA transcripts, was used to amplify TCR beta CDR3 regions. HTBI primers drove first-round RT-PCR of the TCR CDR3. TCRdb re-called the multiplex PCR reads through MiXCR, storing one row per CDR3 protein. The table lists roughly 750,000 distinct CDR3 sequences, roughly 15% of them singletons, with 8.4% in the top ten. The source material was blood. The receptor source for this set is a man between 18 and 29 years old with Graves' hyperthyroidism.

In nucleotides, the CDR3 is TGTGCCATCAGTGAGGCGGTGCACACCGAGCAGTACTTC. This encodes CAISEAVHTEQYF. V is TRBV10-3 and J is TRBJ2-7; D gene ambiguous. The V end was cut by 2 bases, the J end by 6 bases, with 11 bases between. The CDR3 is 13 amino acids. CDR1 is ENHRY and CDR2 is SYGVKD in the germline V gene.

This clonotype has a count of ten or more. This chain uses TRBV20-1 with TRBJ2-3; 9 bases agree with TRBD1. The CDR3 consists of 16 residues. With 4 bases clipped from V and 6 bases from J, the junction kept 14 bases outside the gene matches. Germline CDR1 DFQATT, CDR2 SNEGSKA (reference sequence). The CDR3 nucleotides are TGCAGTGCTACTGACGGGACAGGGAGGTTGGTGGATACGCAGTATTTT. Its protein is CSATDGTGRLVDTQYF.

This clonotype was recorded a few times. The J gene is TRBJ2-1, the V gene TRBV29-1, with 12 positions matching TRBD2. Germline V CDR1 and CDR2: SQVTM, ANQGSEA. V lost 6 bases and J lost 0; bases outside the gene matches: 6. The CDR3 length is 16 residues. For the CDR3, the DNA is TGCAGCGTCCACGGACTAGCGGGACGCTCCTACAATGAGCAGTTCTTC. This sequence encodes CSVHGLAGRSYNEQFF.

At least ten counts were recorded for this clonotype. V is TRBV20-1 and J is TRBJ2-1, with D uncertain. The CDR3 covers 13 residues. The germline V gene encodes CDR1 DFQATT and CDR2 SNEGSKA (reference sequence). V lost 0 bases, J lost 8 bases, and 11 bases lay in between. The CDR3 bases are TGCAGTGCTAGAGACCCAGTATTAGATGAGCAGTTCTTC. It is translated as CSARDPVLDEQFF.

This sequence joins TRBV6-1 and TRBJ2-3; tentative D call: TRBD2 (7 bases). The CDR3 contains 15 residues. Germline V CDR1 and CDR2: MNHNS, SASEGT. V shed 5 bases and J shed 9 bases, with 21 bases lying between them. For the CDR3, the DNA is TGTGCCAGCAGTTTAGGACTAGGGGGAATTGGGACGCAGTATTTT. It encodes CASSLGLGGIGTQYF.